This TCR beta chain is from a study of cytomegalovirus exposure and HLA in healthy donors. Overall study context: Among the roughly 400 genotyped donors, about 81% were placed in the Caucasian-associated ancestry cluster.

As regards this clone: Its antigen remains unknown.

It was with 60 Vbeta and 13 Jbeta primers that the PCR ran. Profiling relied on immunoSEQ multiplex PCR, and the TCRdb table lists in-frame clones only, not all of them. The sample holds under 200,000 clones, roughly 80% seen once. Regarding the study as a whole: Earlier results showed most TCR beta V segments being productive about 90% or about 30% of the time.

The CDR3 is 15 amino acids. V trimming: 4 bases; J trimming: 2 bases; junction bases outside the gene matches: 5. Per germline, CDR1 SEHNR and CDR2 FQNEAQ (reference sequence). The sequenced sample was PBMCs. The clonotype originates from a man aged 40-50 years in good health and CMV-seronegative. The chain couples TRBV7-9 to TRBJ2-1, with 7 bases identical to TRBD2. The CDR3 sequence is CASSWGAGPYNEQFF. The CDR3 DNA is TGTGCCAGCAGCTGGGGAGCGGGGCCCTACAATGAGCAGTTCTTC.